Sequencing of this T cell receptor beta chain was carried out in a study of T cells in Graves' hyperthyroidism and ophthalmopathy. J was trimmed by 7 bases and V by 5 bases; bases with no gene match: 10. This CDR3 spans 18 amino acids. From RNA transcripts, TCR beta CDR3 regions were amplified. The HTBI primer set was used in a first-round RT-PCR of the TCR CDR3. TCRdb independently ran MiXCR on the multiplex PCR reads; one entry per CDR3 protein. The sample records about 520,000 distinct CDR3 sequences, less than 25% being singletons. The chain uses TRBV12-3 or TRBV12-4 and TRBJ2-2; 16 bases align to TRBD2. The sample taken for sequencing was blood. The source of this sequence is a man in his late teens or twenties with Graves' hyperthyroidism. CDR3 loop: CASSLTGLAGGPGGELFF. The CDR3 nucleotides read TGTGCCAGCAGTCTAACGGGACTAGCGGGAGGGCCAGGCGGGGAGCTGTTTTTT.